This is a list of T cell receptor beta chains from one sample in a study of Ad26.COV2.S vaccination and SARS-CoV-2 variants. The data were produced by immunoSEQ multiplex PCR, yet TCRdb's version contains in-frame clones alone and is incomplete. The sample lists about 480,000 clones; approximately 88% were seen once. The starting material was peripheral blood, obtained in a trial of Ad26.COV2.S vaccine versus placebo. These receptors all come from a person between 18 and 60 years old who received the Ad26.COV2.S COVID-19 vaccine or a placebo. Each CDR3 is given with its conserved first and last residue. D genes are given only for firm matches. The size of a clone is reported for some rows only, either as once, few or many, or as a class for expanded clones.

TRBJ1-2	NA	NA	TRBV30	TGTGCCTGGATGAGGGGGAGCTATGGCTACACCTTC	CAWMRGSYGYTF
TRBJ2-1	NA	TRBD2	TRBV9	TGTGCCAGCAGCGCCCTAGCGGGAGGGGGCGATGAGCAGTTCTTC	CASSALAGGGDEQFF
TRBJ2-7	NA	NA	TRBV4-3	TGCGCCAGCAGCCAAGGTCTAGGGGCCTACGAGCAGTACTTC	CASSQGLGAYEQYF
TRBJ1-3	once	NA	TRBV6-5	TGTGCCAGTAGGACCAACACTCTCTCTGGAAACACCATATATTTT	CASRTNTLSGNTIYF
TRBJ2-1	NA	TRBD2	TRBV10-3	TGTGCCATCGGGTCTGGGGAGGGTTACAATGAGCAGTTCTTC	CAIGSGEGYNEQFF
TRBJ2-3	NA	NA	TRBV5-1	TGCGCCAGCAGCGGCACAGGCCACCTCACAGATACGCAGTATTTT	CASSGTGHLTDTQYF
TRBJ1-1	NA	TRBD1	TRBV28	TGTGCCAGCAGTACGGGACAGGGGGCGGGGACTGAAGCTTTCTTT	CASSTGQGAGTEAFF
TRBJ2-1	NA	TRBD2	TRBV9	TGTGCCAGCAGTCAAGGAACCTCGGGACTAGCGGGAGGTATGTACAATGAGCAGTTCTTC	CASSQGTSGLAGGMYNEQFF
TRBJ1-3	once	NA	TRBV27	TGTGCCAGCAGGGACACGGCTGGAAACACCATATATTTT	CASRDTAGNTIYF
TRBJ1-5	NA	NA	TRBV30	TGTGCCTGGGGGCGAGACAATCAGCCCCAGCATTTT	CAWGRDNQPQHF
TRBJ2-1	NA	NA	TRBV7-9	TGTGCCAGCAGCTTAGGGGGCTCCTACAATGAGCAGTTCTTC	CASSLGGSYNEQFF
TRBJ1-1	NA	NA	TRBV7-9	TGTGCCAGCAGCCCCGGGGGGGTGGTTGAAGCTTTCTTT	CASSPGGVVEAFF
TRBJ2-2	NA	TRBD2	TRBV10-2	TGCGCCAGCAGTGCAACTAGCGGGAGCAGAACCGGGGAGCTGTTTTTT	CASSATSGSRTGELFF
TRBJ1-3	NA	NA	TRBV5-1	TGCGCCAGCAGCTCAGGGTCTGGAAACACCATATATTTT	CASSSGSGNTIYF
TRBJ2-1	NA	NA	TRBV29-1	TGCAGCGGTATCCTACTCAATGAGCAGTTCTTC	CSGILLNEQFF
TRBJ2-7	NA	TRBD2	TRBV29-1	TGCAGCGTTGAACTAGCGGGACACTACGAGCAGTACTTC	CSVELAGHYEQYF
TRBJ1-2	NA	NA	TRBV19	TGTGCCAGCCGACTGGGGACAAATTATGGCTACACCTTC	CASRLGTNYGYTF
TRBJ2-1	once	NA	TRBV28	TGTGCCAGCAGGAAATACAATGAGCAGTTCTTC	CASRKYNEQFF
TRBJ1-4	once	NA	TRBV12-3/TRBV12-4	TGTGCCAGCAGTTTGGGCTACAGGGAGAAACTGTTTTTT	CASSLGYREKLFF
TRBJ1-5	NA	NA	TRBV6-2/TRBV6-3	TGTGCCAGCAGTTACTCAGGCGTTAGCAATCAGCCCCAGCATTTT	CASSYSGVSNQPQHF
TRBJ2-7	once	NA	TRBV6-5	TGTGCCAGCCAAAGGACTCGCCGAGAGTCCGAGCAGTACTTC	CASQRTRRESEQYF
TRBJ2-1	NA	NA	TRBV14	TGTGCCAGCAGCCAAGACCCCCCTCGGCCAACCTACAATGAGCAGTTCTTC	CASSQDPPRPTYNEQFF
TRBJ2-2	NA	TRBD2	TRBV4-3	TGCGCCAGCAGCCAAGTCCTAGCGGGAGCAAGCGGGGAGCTGTTTTTT	CASSQVLAGASGELFF
TRBJ2-1	few	NA	TRBV6-5	TGTGCCAGCAGTTTATGCGAGCAGTTCTTC	CASSLCEQFF
TRBJ2-7	NA	TRBD1	TRBV2	TGTGCCACCGACAGGGCCAGGGCCTCCTACGAGCAGTACTTC	CATDRARASYEQYF
TRBJ1-1	NA	NA	TRBV4-1	TGCGCCAGCAGCCAAGTTCCGGGGGTGGGCACTGAAGCTTTCTTT	CASSQVPGVGTEAFF
TRBJ1-2	NA	NA	TRBV7-2	TGTGCCAGCAGCTTAGCGAGGGGTACGGCCTATGGCTACACCTTC	CASSLARGTAYGYTF
TRBJ2-1	NA	TRBD2	TRBV29-1	TGCAGCGTTGAAATAGCGGGAGGCCGTAACAATGAGCAGTTCTTC	CSVEIAGGRNNEQFF
TRBJ1-5	once	NA	TRBV12-3/TRBV12-4	TGTGCCAGCAGTTGGAGGAATCAGCCCCAGCATTTT	CASSWRNQPQHF
TRBJ1-4	NA	NA	TRBV5-5	TGTGCCAGCAGCTTGGGACAGCTTAATGAAAAACTGTTTTTT	CASSLGQLNEKLFF
TRBJ1-2	NA	TRBD1	TRBV5-1	TGCGCCAGCAGCACCACAGGGGGCGCCCCCCCTTTAAGGGGCTACACCTTC	CASSTTGGAPPLRGYTF
TRBJ2-3	NA	NA	TRBV24-1	TGTGCCACCAGTGACCGGCAGGGGAGGGGCTCGCAGTATTTT	CATSDRQGRGSQYF
TRBJ2-5	NA	TRBD1	TRBV11-3	TGTGCCAGCAGCGCCGGGACAGGGGGACAAGAGACCCAGTACTTC	CASSAGTGGQETQYF
TRBJ2-3	NA	NA	TRBV5-4	TGTGCCAGCAACGTACCGGGACAAATCACAGATACGCAGTATTTT	CASNVPGQITDTQYF
TRBJ2-7	NA	NA	TRBV18	TGTGCCAGCTCACCAGTCGCCAGCTCCTACGAGCAGTACTTC	CASSPVASSYEQYF
TRBJ1-1	NA	NA	TRBV7-9	TGTGCCAGCAGCTTAGACAGGCAGAACACTGAAGCTTTCTTT	CASSLDRQNTEAFF
TRBJ1-2	NA	NA	TRBV28	TGTGCCAGCAGCGAACTCGGAAAGGGAGGAGGCTACACCTTC	CASSELGKGGGYTF
TRBJ2-7	NA	NA	TRBV6-5	TGTGCCAGCAGGACTACCGGGGTCAGCTCCTACGAGCAGTACTTC	CASRTTGVSSYEQYF
TRBJ2-7	NA	TRBD2	TRBV19	TGTGCCAGTAGTTCTAGCGGGGGGTCCTACGAGCAGTACTTC	CASSSSGGSYEQYF
TRBJ1-6	few	NA	TRBV28	TGTGCCAGCAGTCGTACAGGGCCAGGGTCACCCCTCCACTTT	CASSRTGPGSPLHF
TRBJ1-2	once	TRBD1	TRBV5-7	TGTGCCAGCAGCTCCCATGTTGTTGGACCGGGACAGGTAGGCTACACCTTC	CASSSHVVGPGQVGYTF
TRBJ2-7	NA	TRBD1	TRBV12-3/TRBV12-4	TGTGCCAGCAGCAAGACAGGGCGGGAGCAGTACTTC	CASSKTGREQYF
TRBJ2-7	NA	NA	TRBV11-2	TGTGCCAGCAGCGTCGGACAGTCCGGTATCTACGAGCAGTACTTC	CASSVGQSGIYEQYF
TRBJ1-1	NA	NA	TRBV19	TGTGCCAGTAGTATCAGGGGAGGGAGCACTGAAGCTTTCTTT	CASSIRGGSTEAFF
TRBJ1-3	NA	NA	TRBV30	TGTGCCTGGAGTGTGACTTACCGGGACACCATATATTTT	CAWSVTYRDTIYF
TRBJ1-5	once	TRBD1	TRBV19	TGTGCCAGTAGTATTACCCGGGACAGGGGGCATCAGCCCCAGCATTTT	CASSITRDRGHQPQHF